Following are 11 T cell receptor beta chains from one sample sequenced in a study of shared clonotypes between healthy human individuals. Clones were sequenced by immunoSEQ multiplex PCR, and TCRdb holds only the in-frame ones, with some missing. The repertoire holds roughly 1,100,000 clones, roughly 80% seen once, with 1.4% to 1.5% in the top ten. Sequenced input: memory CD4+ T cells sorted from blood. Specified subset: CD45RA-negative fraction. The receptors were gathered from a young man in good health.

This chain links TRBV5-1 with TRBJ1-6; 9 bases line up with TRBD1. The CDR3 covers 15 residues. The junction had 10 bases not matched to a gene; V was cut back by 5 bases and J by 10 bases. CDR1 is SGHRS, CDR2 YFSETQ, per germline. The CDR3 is CASSLLQGAGSPLHF. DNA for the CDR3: TGCGCCAGCAGTCTATTACAGGGGGCTGGGTCACCCCTCCACTTT.

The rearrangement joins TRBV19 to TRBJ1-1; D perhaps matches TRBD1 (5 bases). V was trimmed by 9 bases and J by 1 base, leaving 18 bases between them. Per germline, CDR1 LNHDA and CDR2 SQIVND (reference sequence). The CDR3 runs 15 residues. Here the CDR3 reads CASTSEGRANTEAFF. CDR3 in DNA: TGTGCCAGCACATCAGAGGGGAGGGCGAACACTGAAGCTTTCTTT.

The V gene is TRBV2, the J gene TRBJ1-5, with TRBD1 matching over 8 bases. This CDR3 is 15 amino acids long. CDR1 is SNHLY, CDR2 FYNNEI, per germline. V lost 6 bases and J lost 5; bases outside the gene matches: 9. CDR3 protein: CASRPEDRVHQPQHF. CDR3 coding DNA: TGTGCCAGCAGGCCAGAGGACAGGGTGCATCAGCCCCAGCATTTT.

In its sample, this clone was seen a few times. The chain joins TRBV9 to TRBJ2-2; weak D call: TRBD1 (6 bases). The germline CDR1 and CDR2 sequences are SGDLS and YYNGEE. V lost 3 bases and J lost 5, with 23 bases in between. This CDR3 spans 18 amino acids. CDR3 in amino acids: CASSAKPPTGKQTGELFF. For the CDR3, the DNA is TGTGCCAGCAGCGCCAAACCCCCAACAGGGAAGCAGACCGGGGAGCTGTTTTTT.

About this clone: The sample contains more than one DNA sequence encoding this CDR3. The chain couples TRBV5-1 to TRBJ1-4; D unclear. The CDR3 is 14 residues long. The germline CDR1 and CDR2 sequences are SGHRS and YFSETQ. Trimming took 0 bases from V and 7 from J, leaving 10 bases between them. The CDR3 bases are TGCGCCAGCAGCTTGGGAGGGTTAGGTGAAAAACTGTTTTTT. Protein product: CASSLGGLGEKLFF.

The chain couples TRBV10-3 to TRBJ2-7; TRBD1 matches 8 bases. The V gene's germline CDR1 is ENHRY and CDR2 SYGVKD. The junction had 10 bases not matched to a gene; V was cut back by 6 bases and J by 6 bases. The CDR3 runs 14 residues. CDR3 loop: CAISFGQGGGEQYF. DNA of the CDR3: TGTGCCATCAGCTTTGGACAGGGTGGAGGCGAGCAGTACTTC.

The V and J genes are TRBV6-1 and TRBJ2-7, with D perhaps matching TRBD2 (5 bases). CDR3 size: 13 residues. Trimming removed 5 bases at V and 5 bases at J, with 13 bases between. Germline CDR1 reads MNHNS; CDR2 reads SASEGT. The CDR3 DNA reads TGTGCCAGCAGTCGAGGGTTTCAAAACGAGCAGTACTTC. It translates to CASSRGFQNEQYF.

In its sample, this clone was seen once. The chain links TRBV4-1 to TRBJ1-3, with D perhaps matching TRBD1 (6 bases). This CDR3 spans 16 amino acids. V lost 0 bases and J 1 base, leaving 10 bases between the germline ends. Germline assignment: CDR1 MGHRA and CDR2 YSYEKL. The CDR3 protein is CASSQEGGLSGNTIYF. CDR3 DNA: TGCGCCAGCAGCCAAGAAGGGGGGCTGTCTGGAAACACCATATATTTT.

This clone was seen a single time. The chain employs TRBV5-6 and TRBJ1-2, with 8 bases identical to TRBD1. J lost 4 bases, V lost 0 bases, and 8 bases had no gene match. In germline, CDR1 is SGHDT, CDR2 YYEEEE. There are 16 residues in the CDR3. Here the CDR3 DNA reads TGTGCCAGCAGCTTGGCGACAGGGGTTGGGAGCTATGGCTACACCTTC. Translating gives CASSLATGVGSYGYTF.

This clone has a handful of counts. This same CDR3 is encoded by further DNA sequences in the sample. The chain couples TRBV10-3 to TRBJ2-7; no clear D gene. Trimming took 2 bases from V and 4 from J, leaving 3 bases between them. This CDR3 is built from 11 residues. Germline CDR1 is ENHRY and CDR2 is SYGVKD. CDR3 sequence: CAISELYEQYF. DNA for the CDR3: TGTGCCATCAGTGAGCTTTACGAGCAGTACTTC.

CDR3 protein: CASSYTSQKNTEAFF. CDR3 bases: TGTGCCAGCAGCTATACGTCCCAAAAGAACACTGAAGCTTTCTTT. This rearrangement joins TRBV5-4 to TRBJ1-1; D uncertain. The germline CDR1 and CDR2 sequences are SGHNT and YYREEE (reference sequence). There are 15 residues in the CDR3. Trimming shortened V by 3 bases and J by 1 base, and 13 bases separated the two germline ends.